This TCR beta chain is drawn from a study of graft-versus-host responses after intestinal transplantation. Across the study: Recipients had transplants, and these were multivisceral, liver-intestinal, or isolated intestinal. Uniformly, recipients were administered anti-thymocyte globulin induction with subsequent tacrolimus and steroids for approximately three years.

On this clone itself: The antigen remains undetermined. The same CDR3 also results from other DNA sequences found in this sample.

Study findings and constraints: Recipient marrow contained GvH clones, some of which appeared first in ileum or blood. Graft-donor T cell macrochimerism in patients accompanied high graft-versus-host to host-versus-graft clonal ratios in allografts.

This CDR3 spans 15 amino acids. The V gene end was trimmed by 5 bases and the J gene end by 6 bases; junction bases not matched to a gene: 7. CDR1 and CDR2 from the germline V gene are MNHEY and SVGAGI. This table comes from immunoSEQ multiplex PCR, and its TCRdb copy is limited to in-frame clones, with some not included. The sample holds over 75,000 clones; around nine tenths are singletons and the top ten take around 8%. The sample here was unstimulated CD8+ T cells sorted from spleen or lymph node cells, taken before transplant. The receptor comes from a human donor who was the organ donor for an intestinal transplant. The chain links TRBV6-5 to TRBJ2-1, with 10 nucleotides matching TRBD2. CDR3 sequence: CASSPAGGPVNEQFF. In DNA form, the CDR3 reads TGTGCCAGCAGTCCAGCGGGGGGGCCGGTCAATGAGCAGTTCTTC.